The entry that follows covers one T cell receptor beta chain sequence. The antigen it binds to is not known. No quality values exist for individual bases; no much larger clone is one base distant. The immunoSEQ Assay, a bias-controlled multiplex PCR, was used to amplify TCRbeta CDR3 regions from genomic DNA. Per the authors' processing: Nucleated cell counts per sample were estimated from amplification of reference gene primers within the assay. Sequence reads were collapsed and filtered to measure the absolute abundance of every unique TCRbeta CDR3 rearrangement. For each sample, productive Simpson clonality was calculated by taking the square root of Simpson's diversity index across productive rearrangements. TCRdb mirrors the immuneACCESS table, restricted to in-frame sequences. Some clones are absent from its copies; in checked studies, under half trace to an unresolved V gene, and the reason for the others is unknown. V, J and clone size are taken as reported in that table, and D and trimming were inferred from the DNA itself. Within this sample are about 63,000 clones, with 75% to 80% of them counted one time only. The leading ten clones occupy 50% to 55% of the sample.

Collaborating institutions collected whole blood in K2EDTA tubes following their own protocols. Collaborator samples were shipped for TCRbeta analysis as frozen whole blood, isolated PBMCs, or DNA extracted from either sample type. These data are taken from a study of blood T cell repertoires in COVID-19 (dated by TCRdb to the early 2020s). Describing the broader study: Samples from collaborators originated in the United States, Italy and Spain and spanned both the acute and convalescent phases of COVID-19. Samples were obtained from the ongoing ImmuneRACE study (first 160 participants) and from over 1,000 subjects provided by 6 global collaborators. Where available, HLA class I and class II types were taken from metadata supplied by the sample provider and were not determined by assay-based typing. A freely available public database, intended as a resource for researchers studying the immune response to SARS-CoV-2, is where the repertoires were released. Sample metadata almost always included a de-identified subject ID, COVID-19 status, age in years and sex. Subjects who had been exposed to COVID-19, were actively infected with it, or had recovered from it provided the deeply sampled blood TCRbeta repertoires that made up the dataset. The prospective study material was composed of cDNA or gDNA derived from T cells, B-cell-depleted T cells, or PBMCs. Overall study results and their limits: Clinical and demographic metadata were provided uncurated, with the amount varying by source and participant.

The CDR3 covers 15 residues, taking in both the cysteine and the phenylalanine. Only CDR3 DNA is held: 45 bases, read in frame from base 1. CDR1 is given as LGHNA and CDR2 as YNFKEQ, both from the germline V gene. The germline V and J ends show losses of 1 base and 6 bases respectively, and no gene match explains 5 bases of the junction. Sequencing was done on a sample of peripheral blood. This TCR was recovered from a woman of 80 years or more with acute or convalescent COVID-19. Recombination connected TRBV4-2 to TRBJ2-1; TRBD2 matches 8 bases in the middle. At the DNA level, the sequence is TGTGCCAGCAGCCAAGGGACTAGCCCATTCAATGAGCAGTTCTTC. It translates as CASSQGTSPFNEQFF.